The text below deals with one T cell receptor beta chain. Antigen: not known. TCRbeta library construction was performed incorporating unique molecular identifiers. TCRdb reprocessed the PCR reads with MiXCR, giving one entry per CDR3 protein. The sample lists about 300,000 distinct CDR3 sequences; over 9% were seen once. The CDR3 covers 15 residues. The V and J ends lost 5 bases and 5 bases respectively, with 16 bases between them. The sample originates from a study of T-cell reconstitution after alpha-beta-depleted transplantation in children. Study results and caveats: By about two months after transplant, alpha-beta T cells reportedly arose from several hundred graft clones that had expanded. Elevated TCRbeta diversity at day 60 was traced, in some patients, to surviving recipient T cells and thymic progenitors. T-cell counts and diversity at one year post-transplant came mainly from newly produced T cells.

The TCR was taken from a boy in the first two years of life with acute myeloid leukemia, due to receive a stem cell transplant. J is TRBJ1-5 and V is TRBV12-3 or TRBV12-4, with D perhaps matching TRBD1 (6 bases). Specimen: PBMCs, collected before TCRalphabeta/CD19-depleted stem cell transplant. CDR3 nucleotides: TGTGCCAGCAGTCTGACAGGCAGGGGTGATCAGCCCCAGCATTTT. It specifies CASSLTGRGDQPQHF.